The entry below gives a single TCR beta chain sequence along with its context. What it recognizes is unknown. The data stem from a study of shared clonotypes between healthy human individuals. Study observations and caveats: Clonotypes that were shared across several donors made up around 5.5% of naive CD4 clonotypes. There were few donors, and this limited the genetic and exposure-history diversity represented.

This table comes from immunoSEQ multiplex PCR, and its TCRdb copy is limited to in-frame clones, with some not included. The sample lists approximately 1.5 million clones; approximately 98.5% were seen once. Specimen: naive CD4+ T cells sorted from blood. As for subset: CD45RA+ positively selected. This TCR derives from a man aged 30 to 45 in good health.

This CDR3 reads CSVVLAGGPGEQYF. Here the CDR3 DNA reads TGCAGCGTTGTTCTGGCGGGAGGGCCCGGCGAGCAGTACTTC. The chain recombines TRBV29-1 with TRBJ2-7, with 9 bases fitting TRBD2. The J segment lost 6 bases and the V segment lost 4 bases, leaving 10 bases of the junction unmatched. The germline gives CDR1 SQVTM, CDR2 ANQGSEA. CDR3 length equals 14 residues.